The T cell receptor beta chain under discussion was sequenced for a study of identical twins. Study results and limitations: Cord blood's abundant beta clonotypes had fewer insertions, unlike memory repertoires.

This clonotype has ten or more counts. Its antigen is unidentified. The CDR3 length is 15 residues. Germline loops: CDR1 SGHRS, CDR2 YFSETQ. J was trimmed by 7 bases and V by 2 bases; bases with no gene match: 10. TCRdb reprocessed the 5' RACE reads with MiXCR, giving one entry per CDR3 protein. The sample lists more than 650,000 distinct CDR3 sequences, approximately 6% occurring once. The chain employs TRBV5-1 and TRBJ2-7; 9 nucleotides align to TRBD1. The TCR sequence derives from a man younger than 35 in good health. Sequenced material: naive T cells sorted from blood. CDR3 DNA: TGCGCCAGCAGCTTAGAGGGGGACAGGGTAGGGGAGCAGTACTTC. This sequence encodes CASSLEGDRVGEQYF.